This TCR beta chain was captured by sequencing in a study of early T cells in non-severe SARS-CoV-2 infection. Unique molecular identifiers were affixed to single, distinct cDNA molecules. TCRdb passed the 5' RACE reads through MiXCR, listing each CDR3 protein once. This table has 70,000 or so distinct CDR3 sequences, around 12% appearing once. Deletions cut 4 bases from V and 8 bases from J, with 12 bases between. This CDR3 contains 12 residues. Looked up from germline, CDR1 is SQVTM and CDR2 is ANQGSEA. The chain recombines TRBV29-1 with TRBJ2-1, with D perhaps TRBD2 (6 bases). The receptor's source is an adult who was a healthcare worker with PCR-confirmed SARS-CoV-2 infection or an uninfected control (not recorded which). Sequencing was performed on whole blood. The CDR3 DNA sequence: TGCAGCGTTGGAAACTGGGGGGATGAGCAGTTCTTC. Translating gives CSVGNWGDEQFF.